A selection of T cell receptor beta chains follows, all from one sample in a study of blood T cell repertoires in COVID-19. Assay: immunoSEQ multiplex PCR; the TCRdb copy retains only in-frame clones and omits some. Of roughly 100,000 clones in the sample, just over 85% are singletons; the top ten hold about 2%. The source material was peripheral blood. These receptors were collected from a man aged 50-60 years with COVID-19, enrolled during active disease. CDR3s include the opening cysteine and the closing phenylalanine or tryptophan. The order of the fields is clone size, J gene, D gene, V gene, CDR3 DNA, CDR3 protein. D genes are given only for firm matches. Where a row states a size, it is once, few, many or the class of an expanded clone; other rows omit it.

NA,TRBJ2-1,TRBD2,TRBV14,TGTGCCAGCAGCCAAGATGAAGCGGGGCTGTACAATGAGCAGTTCTTC,CASSQDEAGLYNEQFF
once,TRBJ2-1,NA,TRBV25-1,TGTGCCAGCAGTCAGCGGGTTTCCTACAATGAGCAGTTCTTC,CASSQRVSYNEQFF
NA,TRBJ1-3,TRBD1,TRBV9,TGTCCACACCAGGGGGGAGAGAAGAGGGGAGTGGCTGGAAACACCATATATTTT,CPHQGGEKRGVAGNTIYF
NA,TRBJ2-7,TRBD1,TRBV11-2,TGTGCCAGCAGCCGCGACAGGGACGAGCAGTACTTC,CASSRDRDEQYF
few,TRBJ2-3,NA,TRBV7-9,TGTGCCAGCGGCGACAGCCTCGGCACAGATACGCAGTATTTT,CASGDSLGTDTQYF
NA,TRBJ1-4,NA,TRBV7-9,TGTGCCAGCAGCTTAGGCGGCAGCCATTTAAATGAAAAACTGTTTTTT,CASSLGGSHLNEKLFF
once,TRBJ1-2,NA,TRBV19,TGTGCCAGTAGTATGGCCCGGGAACTGAACTATGGCTACACCTTC,CASSMARELNYGYTF
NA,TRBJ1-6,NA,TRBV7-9,TGTGCCAGCAGCTTGGGCGGGGGAGCCGATAATTCACCCCTCCACTTT,CASSLGGGADNSPLHF
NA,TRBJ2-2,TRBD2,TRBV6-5,TGTGCCATCACTAGCGGGGGGCGAACCGGGGAGCTGTTTTTT,CAITSGGRTGELFF
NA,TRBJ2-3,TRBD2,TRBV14,TGTGCCAGCAGCCAAGCGGGGGGGCCAGCTACGCAGTATTTT,CASSQAGGPATQYF
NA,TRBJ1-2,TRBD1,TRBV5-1,TGCGCCAGCAGCTTGACCGGGACAGAAGTTGGCTACACCTTC,CASSLTGTEVGYTF
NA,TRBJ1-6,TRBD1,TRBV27,TGTGCCAGCAGTTCGCGGGACAGGGCTTATTCACCCCTCCACTTT,CASSSRDRAYSPLHF
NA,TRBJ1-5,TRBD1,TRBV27,TGTGCCAGCAGTACAGGGACAGGGGAATTTGGTCAGCCCCAGCATTTT,CASSTGTGEFGQPQHF
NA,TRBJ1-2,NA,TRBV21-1,TGTGCCAGCAGGGGGACTGGAGGGGGCGCGATGGTTTGGACCTTC,CASRGTGGGAMVWTF
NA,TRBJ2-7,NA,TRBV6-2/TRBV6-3,TGTGCCAGCAGTTACTCTGAGAGTTACGAGCAGTACTTC,CASSYSESYEQYF
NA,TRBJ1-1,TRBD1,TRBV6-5,TGTGCCAGCAGAGACCGGGACAGAGGTGGCACTGAAGCTTTCTTT,CASRDRDRGGTEAFF
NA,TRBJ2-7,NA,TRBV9,TGTGCCAGCAGCGTAGGAGGAGCTCCCCGGTACGAGCAGTACTTC,CASSVGGAPRYEQYF
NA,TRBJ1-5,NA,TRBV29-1,TGCAGCGTTGGGGAAGAGGGTCAGCCCCAGCATTTT,CSVGEEGQPQHF
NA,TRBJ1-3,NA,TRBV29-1,TGCAGCGTTGACCAGACAGGAGAAGACACCATATATTTT,CSVDQTGEDTIYF
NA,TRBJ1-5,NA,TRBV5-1,TGCGCCAGCAGCTCCGACACGGGGATAAATCAGCCCCAGCATTTT,CASSSDTGINQPQHF
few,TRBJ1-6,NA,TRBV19,TGTGCCAGTACGACCCGGGATAATTCACCCCTCCACTTT,CASTTRDNSPLHF
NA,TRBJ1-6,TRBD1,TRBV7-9,TGTGCCAGCAGCTTAGCAGGGGGCCGGGGTAATTCACCCCTCCACTTT,CASSLAGGRGNSPLHF
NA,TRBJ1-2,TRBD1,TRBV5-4,TGTGCCAGCAGTCGGGACAGGACTAACTATGGCTACACCTTC,CASSRDRTNYGYTF
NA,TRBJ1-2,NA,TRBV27,TGTGCCAGCAGTTTAGCAGGGCGCGGTGGCTACACCTTC,CASSLAGRGGYTF
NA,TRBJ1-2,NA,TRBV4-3,TGCGCCAGCAGCCAAGGGCCATATGGCTACACCTTC,CASSQGPYGYTF
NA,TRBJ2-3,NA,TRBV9,TGTGCCAGCAGCGTAGCCCCGGAGGGGACAGATACGCAGTATTTT,CASSVAPEGTDTQYF
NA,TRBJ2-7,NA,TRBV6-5,TGTGCCAGCAGTTACTCGAGCAGGGGAGACTACGAGCAGTACTTC,CASSYSSRGDYEQYF
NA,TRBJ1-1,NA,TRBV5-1,TGCGCCAGCAGCTTGGCCGCCAGGGACACTGAAGCTTTCTTT,CASSLAARDTEAFF
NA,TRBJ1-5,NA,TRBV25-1,TGTGCCAGCAGTAGCGGGGTATATAGCAATCAGCCCCAGCATTTT,CASSSGVYSNQPQHF
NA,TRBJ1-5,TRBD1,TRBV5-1,TGCGCCAGCAGCTTCGGGACAGACAATCAGCCCCAGCATTTT,CASSFGTDNQPQHF
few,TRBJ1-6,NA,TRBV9,TGTGCCAGCAGCGTAGATAGCTCCTATAATTCACCCCTCCACTTT,CASSVDSSYNSPLHF
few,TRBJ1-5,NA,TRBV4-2,TGTGCCAGCAGCCAAGAGACAGGAATTAGCAATCAGCCCCAGCATTTT,CASSQETGISNQPQHF
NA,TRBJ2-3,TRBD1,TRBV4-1,TGCGCCAGCAGCCACGGGACAGGGGTTTCGGCAGATACGCAGTATTTT,CASSHGTGVSADTQYF
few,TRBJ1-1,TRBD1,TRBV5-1,TGCGCCAGCAGCTTGGAGGGACAGGGACTACTGAACACTGAAGCTTTCTTT,CASSLEGQGLLNTEAFF
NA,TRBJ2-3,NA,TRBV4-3,TGCGCCAGCAGCCAAGTGCTGCGCAGCACAGATACGCAGTATTTT,CASSQVLRSTDTQYF
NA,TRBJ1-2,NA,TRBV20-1,TGCAGTGCTAGTCGGGGTTCGTCGGGTGGTCTTACCTATGGCTACACCTTC,CSASRGSSGGLTYGYTF